Reported below is one T cell receptor (beta chain). CDR3 length: 15 residues. Germline V gene data show CDR1 as LNHDA and CDR2 as SQIVND (reference sequence). Deletions cut 3 bases from V and 1 base from J, with 9 bases between. The data stem from a study of blood T cell repertoires in COVID-19. Study background: Italy, Spain and the United States were the sources of the convalescent and acute COVID-19 samples.

Per the original data handling: Using reference gene primer amplification, nucleated cell counts were estimated. Profiling relied on immunoSEQ multiplex PCR, and the TCRdb table lists in-frame clones only, not all of them. The D gene and trimming were derived from the DNA, and the V and J assignments and clone size from that table. The profile shows tens of thousands of clones, under 80% of them singletons. The rearrangement uses TRBV19 and TRBJ2-2; a weak D match, TRBD1 (5 bases). What was sequenced was peripheral blood. The sequence came from a human donor with acute or convalescent COVID-19. The donor label of this sample is uncertain. The CDR3 spells CASSISTVNTGELFF. CDR3 in DNA: TGTGCCAGTAGTATCTCGACAGTGAACACCGGGGAGCTGTTTTTT.